This T cell receptor (beta chain) was sequenced in a study of cytotoxic CD8 clonotypes in ibrutinib-treated CLL (dated by TCRdb to 2020 to 2023). In the study overall: The cohort included some 14 treatment-naive and 11 relapsed/refractory patients; under 18 were IGHV unmutated. Partial responses were observed in roughly 24 patients and complete responses in 2; after a median follow-up of 68 months, remission was maintained in some 14 patients and progression was observed in about twelve. Response samples were obtained after a median of roughly eleven months of treatment, with a range of about 6 to 40 months. On average, each sample had some 250,000 productive templates and 100,000 or so productive rearrangements. Longitudinal samples were available for about 30% of the 86 trial participants. Cryopreserved peripheral blood mononuclear cells were obtained prior to treatment, at the time of response, and at either disease progression or sustained remission.

For TCR beta library preparation, 1.5 to 2 micrograms of genomic DNA were isolated from cryopreserved PBMCs. Longitudinal blood samples from CLL patients on ibrutinib monotherapy were analyzed using high-throughput TCR beta sequencing. The patients took part in an open-label, single-center phase 2 trial of ibrutinib monotherapy. A MiSeq instrument was used for deep resolution sequencing, which targeted depths ranging from 1 in 1 million up to 1 in 200,000 T cells, with coverage averaging 10x for each clonotype. The immunoSEQ hsTCRB Kit was used to generate TCR beta libraries. The source study handled its data this way. ImmunoSEQ Data Assistant and ImmunoSEQ Analyzer were used for data analysis, and V, D and J genes were assigned according to IMGT definitions. Clonality, which ranges from 0 to 1, was calculated by subtracting the normalized Shannon entropy of productive rearrangement frequencies from one. Only overrepresented clonotypes making up at least 0.05% of each patient's repertoire were included in the public clonotype analysis. Repertoires from more than ten age-matched healthy donors in immuneACCESS were used as clonality controls. This is the immuneACCESS table as TCRdb keeps it, with only in-frame sequences that have V and J called. A part of the clones is gone; compared with another copy, unresolved V genes explain less than half, and the rest is unexplained. The D gene and trimming were derived from the DNA, and the V and J assignments and clone size from that table. This sample gives tens of thousands of clones in total; about 86% of them show up just once. The ten largest account for under 7% of the sample.

As for this clone: It has no known antigen specificity. No per-base quality is available; no much larger clone lies one base away.

From the cysteine up to the phenylalanine, the CDR3 has a length of 11 residues. Only CDR3 DNA is held: 33 bases, read in frame from base 1. A distance of 5 bases separates the germline ends of V and J, which lose 5 bases and 2 bases respectively. Sequences DFQATT (CDR1) and SNEGSKA (CDR2) are obtained from the germline V gene (reference sequence). What the study reported, not specific to this receptor: Public clonotypes were rare and either shrank or stayed stable during treatment, and the rise in clonality at ibrutinib response reflected expansion of private clonotypes. Clonality increased at ibrutinib response, stayed stable in sustained remission, and fell back toward baseline at progression. Sampling times were not matched between sustained-remission and progressing patients, and lymph node repertoires were not studied. Baseline clonality exceeded that of age-matched healthy donors and correlated strongly with circulating CD8+ T-cell counts.

Here the sequenced sample was PBMCs, taken before ibrutinib treatment. Recombination linked TRBV20-1 to TRBJ2-3; the D gene is not confidently resolved. The clonotype was recovered from a human donor with chronic lymphocytic leukemia. The nucleotide sequence is TGCAGTGCTCACCCCACAGATACGCAGTATTTT. Its coded protein is CSAHPTDTQYF.